This TCR beta chain is drawn from a study of OX40 agonist ivuxolimab in advanced cancers. On the study more broadly: The treatment was a fully human IgG2 OX40 agonist, ivuxolimab. Study observations and caveats: Doses of 0.1 to 3.0 mg/kg were accompanied by clonal expansion of CD4+ and CD8+ blood T cells by week 6.

Sequencing used immunoSEQ multiplex PCR; TCRdb keeps in-frame clones, though not all of them. The table includes roughly 86,000 clones, roughly 85% detected once. The V gene lost 5 bases and the J gene lost 2 bases, with 12 bases spanning the gap. The germline V gene has CDR1 SEHNR and CDR2 FQNEAQ (reference sequence). This CDR3 has 14 residues. To note about this clone: The antigen is not known.

The receptor's source is an adult with an advanced solid tumor such as melanoma, head and neck, liver or kidney cancer. The chain has TRBV7-9 and TRBJ1-2, with D unresolved. The source was CD4+ or CD8+ T cells sorted from blood, collected in a trial of the OX40 agonist ivuxolimab. CDR3 amino acids: CASSPGSRNYGYTF. As DNA, the CDR3 is TGTGCCAGCAGCCCCGGGAGTCGAAACTATGGCTACACCTTC.